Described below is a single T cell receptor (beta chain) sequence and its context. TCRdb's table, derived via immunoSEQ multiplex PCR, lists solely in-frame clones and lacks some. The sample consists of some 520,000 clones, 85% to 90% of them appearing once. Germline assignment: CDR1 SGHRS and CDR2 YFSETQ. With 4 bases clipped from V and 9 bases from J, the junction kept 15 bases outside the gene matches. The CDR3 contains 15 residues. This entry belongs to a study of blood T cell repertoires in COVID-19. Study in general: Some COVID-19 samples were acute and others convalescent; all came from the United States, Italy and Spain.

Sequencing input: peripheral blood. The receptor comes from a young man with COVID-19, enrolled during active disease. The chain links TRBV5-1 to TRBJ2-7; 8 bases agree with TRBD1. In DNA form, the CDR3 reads TGCGCCAGCAGCCCCTCCGGGACAGGAGGCCTGGGGCAGTACTTC. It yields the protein CASSPSGTGGLGQYF.